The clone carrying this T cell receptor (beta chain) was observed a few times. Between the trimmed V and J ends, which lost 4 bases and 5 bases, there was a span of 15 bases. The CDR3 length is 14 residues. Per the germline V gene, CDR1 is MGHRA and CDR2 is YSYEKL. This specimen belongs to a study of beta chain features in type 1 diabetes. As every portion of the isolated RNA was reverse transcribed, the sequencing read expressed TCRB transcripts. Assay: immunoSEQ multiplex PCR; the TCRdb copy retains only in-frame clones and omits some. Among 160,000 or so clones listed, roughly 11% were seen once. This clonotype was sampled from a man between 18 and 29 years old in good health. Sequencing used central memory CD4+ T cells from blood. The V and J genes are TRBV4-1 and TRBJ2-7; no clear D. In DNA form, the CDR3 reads TGCGCCAGCAGCCCCGTTTTGAAGGGAAACGAGCAGTACTTC. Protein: CASSPVLKGNEQYF.